A selection of T cell receptor beta chains follows, all from one sample in a study of EBV T-cell therapy then PD-1 blockade in nasopharyngeal carcinoma. No cognate antigen is known for these TCRs. Measured with immunoSEQ multiplex PCR; TCRdb has only the in-frame clones, and not every one. The data show about 22,000 clones, with 70% to 85% seen just once and approximately 24% held by the top ten. The sample in question was CD8+ T cells from blood, obtained at day -245 from a patient whose treatment included autologous EBV-specific T cells and nivolumab. Receptors originate from a man in his forties with nasopharyngeal carcinoma. Both conserved end residues are part of each CDR3. A D gene is named only where the DNA matches it firmly. A row's size may be missing; if present it is once, few, many or a size class.

clone_size,j_call,v_call,d_call,cdr3_length,cdr3_nt,cdr3_aa
NA,TRBJ2-7,TRBV6-2/TRBV6-3,NA,13,TGTGCCAGCAGTTACGGACGAGCCTACGAGCAGTACTTC,CASSYGRAYEQYF
NA,TRBJ2-2,TRBV5-4,TRBD1,13,TGTGCCAGCAGCCCCAGGGGGACCGGGGAGCTGTTTTTT,CASSPRGTGELFF
NA,TRBJ2-7,TRBV6-6,NA,15,TGTGCCAGCAGTCATGCCCGGCCGGGGGCTCACGAGCAGTACTTC,CASSHARPGAHEQYF
NA,TRBJ1-5,TRBV24-1,TRBD1,16,TGTGCCACCAGTGACGGGACAGGGGGTACCAATCAGCCCCAGCATTTT,CATSDGTGGTNQPQHF
NA,TRBJ2-7,TRBV5-1,TRBD1,15,TGCGCCAGCAGCTTGGTGGACAGGCTCCACTACGAGCAGTACTTC,CASSLVDRLHYEQYF
few,TRBJ2-1,TRBV4-3,TRBD1,16,TGCGCCAGCAGCCAGAAAGCCGGGACAGGGGGCGCTGAGCAGTTCTTC,CASSQKAGTGGAEQFF
once,TRBJ1-1,TRBV7-8,NA,13,TGTGCCAGCAGCATCGGGGTGAACACTGAAGCTTTCTTT,CASSIGVNTEAFF
once,TRBJ1-2,TRBV30,TRBD1,13,TGTGCCTGGGATCCGGGACAGGGGTATGGCTACACCTTC,CAWDPGQGYGYTF
NA,TRBJ1-1,TRBV27,NA,15,TGTGCCAGCAGTTTTTACAGGGCGGGGAACACTGAAGCTTTCTTT,CASSFYRAGNTEAFF
medium-sized,TRBJ1-2,TRBV5-1,TRBD1,15,TGCGCCAGCAGCTGGACCGGGACAGGGGGTGATGGCTACACCTTC,CASSWTGTGGDGYTF
NA,TRBJ2-3,TRBV6-4,TRBD2,13,TGTGCCAGCCAGCGGGGGGACACAGATACGCAGTATTTT,CASQRGDTDTQYF
NA,TRBJ2-7,TRBV4-2,TRBD2,16,TGTGCCAGCAGCCAAGACGCCGTGGGACTAGCGAGCGAGCAGTACTTC,CASSQDAVGLASEQYF
NA,TRBJ2-3,TRBV6-4,TRBD2,15,TGTGCCAGCAGCGAAACTAGCGGGGGAACAGATACGCAGTATTTT,CASSETSGGTDTQYF
NA,TRBJ1-3,TRBV6-4,TRBD1,17,TGTGCCATCAGAAATCCCTACAGGGGGAGATGGGGAAACACCATATATTTT,CAIRNPYRGRWGNTIYF
few,TRBJ1-5,TRBV4-3,NA,17,TGCGCCAGCAGCCAAGGGACAGATAGTTATAGCAATCAGCCCCAGCATTTT,CASSQGTDSYSNQPQHF
NA,TRBJ2-5,TRBV5-4,TRBD2,12,TGTGCCAGCAGCCTTCCCCGGGGGGCCCAGTACTTC,CASSLPRGAQYF
once,TRBJ1-5,TRBV5-6,NA,13,TGTGCCAGCAGCTTGGGTGGGGGTCAGCCCCAGCATTTT,CASSLGGGQPQHF
once,TRBJ2-3,TRBV24-1,NA,13,TGTGCCACCAGTGAAACCGCACGCGATACGCAGTATTTT,CATSETARDTQYF
NA,TRBJ1-5,TRBV5-5,NA,15,TGTGCCAGCAGCTTGAGGGCAGGGACGGGTCAGCCCCAGCATTTT,CASSLRAGTGQPQHF
NA,TRBJ2-5,TRBV30,NA,14,TGTGCCTGGAGCCCAGGGTTGGGATGGGAGACCCAGTACTTC,CAWSPGLGWETQYF
NA,TRBJ1-5,TRBV19,NA,15,TGTGCCAGTTCGCCGACAGGCGGCGGCAATCAGCCCCAGCATTTT,CASSPTGGGNQPQHF
NA,TRBJ2-2,TRBV6-5,NA,14,TGTGCCAGCAGTTATGGGATAAACACCGGGGAGCTGTTTTTT,CASSYGINTGELFF
NA,TRBJ2-5,TRBV29-1,NA,12,TGCAGCGTTGAAGGACTCCCGGAGACCCAGTACTTC,CSVEGLPETQYF
NA,TRBJ1-1,TRBV19,NA,12,TGTGCCACCTCGCCAGGGGTGAGTGAAGCTTTCTTT,CATSPGVSEAFF
medium-sized,TRBJ1-1,TRBV19,NA,13,TGTGCCAGTAGTCTAACCTTGAACACTGAAGCTTTCTTT,CASSLTLNTEAFF
few,TRBJ2-7,TRBV7-8,NA,15,TGTGCCAGCAGCTTAGCGATCGCACAGAGCTACGAGCAGTACTTC,CASSLAIAQSYEQYF
NA,TRBJ2-2,TRBV6-5,NA,15,TGTGCCAGCAGTTACTCAGGGTCTAGCCGGCCGGAGCTGTTTTTT,CASSYSGSSRPELFF
NA,TRBJ2-1,TRBV7-9,NA,15,TGTGCCAGCAGGATTAGCGGAAGCTCCTACAATGAGCAGTTCTTC,CASRISGSSYNEQFF
NA,TRBJ2-3,TRBV6-6,NA,14,TGTGCCAGCAGTTACACCCCAGGGAGGGATACGCAGTATTTT,CASSYTPGRDTQYF
NA,TRBJ2-1,TRBV7-6,NA,15,TGTGCCAGCAGCTTAGCTCTACCTCCCTACAATGAGCAGTTCTTC,CASSLALPPYNEQFF
medium-sized,TRBJ2-7,TRBV5-1,NA,9,TGCGCCGTAGGGATAGAGCAGTACTTC,CAVGIEQYF
few,TRBJ1-1,TRBV27,NA,14,TGTGCCAGCAGTTTGTCGACGGGGGGGGTTGAAGCTTTCTTT,CASSLSTGGVEAFF
many,TRBJ1-6,TRBV10-2,NA,17,TGCGCCAGCAGTGACCCGACTCGACAGAGCGTCAATTCACCCCTCCACTTT,CASSDPTRQSVNSPLHF
NA,TRBJ2-2,TRBV6-4,NA,15,TGTGCCAGCAGTGACTCGGGCGGGGACACCGGGGAGCTGTTTTTT,CASSDSGGDTGELFF
NA,TRBJ1-2,TRBV30,NA,13,TGCGTTTCGGGACATCTGCGGGCCTATGGCTACACCTTC,CVSGHLRAYGYTF
NA,TRBJ1-1,TRBV6-6,NA,11,TGTGCCACCTGGGGCGGCACTGAAGCTTTCTTT,CATWGGTEAFF
NA,TRBJ1-5,TRBV6-1,NA,14,TGTGCCAGCAGTGAGGGGTATAGCAATCAGCCCCAGCATTTT,CASSEGYSNQPQHF
NA,TRBJ2-6,TRBV30,TRBD1,17,TGTGCCTGGAGGAATCGGGACAGGGGTGCTGGGGCCAACGTCCTGACTTTC,CAWRNRDRGAGANVLTF
NA,TRBJ2-3,TRBV4-2,NA,16,TGTGCCAGCAGCCATCCAGGTCAGGCTCCGGCGGATACGCAGTATTTT,CASSHPGQAPADTQYF
NA,TRBJ2-3,TRBV9,NA,15,TGTGCCAGCAGCTCCCGGACAGCTAGCACAGATACGCAGTATTTT,CASSSRTASTDTQYF
NA,TRBJ2-1,TRBV5-5,NA,16,TGTGCCAGCAGAATACATCAGGGTGCCGAAAACAATGAGCAGTTCTTC,CASRIHQGAENNEQFF
NA,TRBJ1-2,TRBV19,TRBD1,13,TGTGCCAGTAGTCCAGGACAGGGTTATGGCTACACCTTC,CASSPGQGYGYTF
NA,TRBJ1-1,TRBV7-2,NA,14,TGTGCCAGCAGCTTAGCGCAGGGTTTTAACGAAGCTTTCTTT,CASSLAQGFNEAFF
NA,TRBJ1-2,TRBV29-1,TRBD1,11,TGCAGCGTTGAAAACAGGGGCGGCTACACCTTC,CSVENRGGYTF
NA,TRBJ2-7,TRBV12-3/TRBV12-4,NA,13,TGTGCCAGCAGTTTGGGCCTCTCCTACGAGCAGTACTTC,CASSLGLSYEQYF
NA,TRBJ2-1,TRBV12-3/TRBV12-4,NA,11,TGTGCCAGCAGTTTAAATGGTGAGCAGTTCTTC,CASSLNGEQFF
once,TRBJ2-3,TRBV19,TRBD2,17,TGTGCCAGTAGTATAGAGGGTAGCGGGGGGGCCTCAGATACGCAGTATTTT,CASSIEGSGGASDTQYF
NA,TRBJ1-2,TRBV5-4,NA,13,TGTGCCAGCAGCTTGGCGGAGAACTATGGCTACACCTTC,CASSLAENYGYTF
once,TRBJ2-2,TRBV6-4,TRBD2,16,TGTGCCAGCAGTAGAACAGGACTAGCGACCACCGGGGAGCTGTTTTTT,CASSRTGLATTGELFF
NA,TRBJ2-3,TRBV24-1,NA,13,TGTGCCACCAGTGACCGACTAGGCATCTTGCAGTATTTT,CATSDRLGILQYF
NA,TRBJ1-2,TRBV9,NA,11,TGTGCCAGCAGCGCCAACTATGGCTACACCTTC,CASSANYGYTF
NA,TRBJ2-3,TRBV2,NA,14,TGTGCCAGCTGCCGGCAGAAAAGCACAGATACGCAGTATTTT,CASCRQKSTDTQYF
NA,TRBJ2-6,TRBV7-6,TRBD1,17,TGTGCCAGCAGCTTAGGGGACAGCCCCCCTGGGGCCAACGTCCTGACTTTC,CASSLGDSPPGANVLTF
NA,TRBJ2-7,TRBV5-1,TRBD1,15,TGCGCCAGCAGCATAACCGGGACAGGGACCTACGAGCAGTACTTC,CASSITGTGTYEQYF